The 11 T cell receptor beta chains below were found in one sample sequenced in a study of cytomegalovirus exposure and HLA in healthy donors. Amplification used 60 Vbeta primers and 13 Jbeta primers. Here immunoSEQ multiplex PCR was the method, and the copy in TCRdb shows in-frame clones only, minus some. The sample lists about 180,000 clones, less than 85% seen once, with 1% in the top ten. The sequencing sample was made of PBMCs. These receptors all stem from a boy aged 2 to 9 in good health and CMV-seronegative.

This chain connects TRBV7-6 to TRBJ2-5; 7 bases agree with TRBD1. This CDR3 comprises 15 residues. The V gene's germline CDR1 is SGHVS and CDR2 FNYEAQ. J was trimmed by 4 bases and V by 0 bases; bases with no gene match: 5. The CDR3 DNA sequence: TGTGCCAGCAGCTTAGCGCGGTCAGGGGGAGAGACCCAGTACTTC. Translated: CASSLARSGGETQYF. Complete variable domain (other parts from reference TRBV7-6 and TRBJ2-5): GAGVSQSPRYKVTKRGQDVALRCDPISGHVSLYWYRQALGQGPEFLTYFNYEAQQDKSGLPNDRFSAERPEGSISTLTIQRTEQRDSAMYRCASSLARSGGETQYFGPGTRLLVL.

In nucleotides, the CDR3 is TGTGCCAGCAAGGAGGGGCTTACTGAAGCTTTCTTT. Translation: CASKEGLTEAFF. The chain has TRBV28 and TRBJ1-1; the D gene is possibly TRBD1 (5 bases). Germline CDR1 reads MDHEN; CDR2 reads SYDVKM. Trimming removed 7 bases at V and 5 bases at J, with 11 bases between. The CDR3 covers 12 residues.

The chain combines TRBV6-1 with TRBJ2-7, with D perhaps TRBD1 (5 bases). The germline V gene encodes CDR1 MNHNS and CDR2 SASEGT. CDR3 length: 13 amino acids. Trimming stripped 4 bases from V and 1 base from J, with 8 bases between. The CDR3 DNA reads as TGTGCCAGCAGTGGACAGAATTCCTACGAGCAGTACGTC. Protein: CASSGQNSYEQYV.

This clone was seen more than once but under ten times. This chain links TRBV15 with TRBJ1-5; 7 bases fit TRBD1. With V trimmed by 0 bases and J by 10 bases, 12 bases remained unmatched. CDR1 is LNHNV and CDR2 is YYDKDF in the germline V gene (reference sequence). The CDR3 covers 16 residues. This chain's CDR3 is CATSREEPGQPEPQHF. The CDR3 DNA sequence: TGTGCCACCAGCAGAGAAGAACCGGGACAGCCGGAACCCCAGCATTTT.

The V gene is TRBV28, the J gene TRBJ2-2, with a possible D match to TRBD1 (6 bases). There are 14 residues in the CDR3. Trimming took 8 bases from V and 4 from J, leaving 14 bases between them. Looked up from germline, CDR1 is MDHEN and CDR2 is SYDVKM. DNA for the CDR3: TGTGCCAGCTCCCTGTCAGGGGCCACCGGGGAGCTGTTTTTT. It is translated as CASSLSGATGELFF.

This chain joins TRBV19 and TRBJ1-2; 8 nucleotides line up with TRBD1. Trimming removed 3 bases from V and 4 bases from J; junction bases left unmatched: 7. Germline CDR1 is LNHDA and CDR2 is SQIVND (reference sequence). This CDR3 contains 15 residues. Here the CDR3 DNA reads TGTGCCAGTAGTATGTCAGGGGGCGCAGGCTATGGCTACACCTTC. This translates into CASSMSGGAGYGYTF.

The chain joins TRBV27 to TRBJ2-6; tentative D call: TRBD1 (5 bases). V dropped 3 bases and J dropped 1 base, with 7 bases sitting between them. Per germline, CDR1 MNHEY and CDR2 SMNVEV (reference sequence). The CDR3 runs 15 residues. CDR3 in DNA: TGTGCCAGCAGTTTGAAGGGGTCTGGGGCCAACGTCCTGACTTTC. It translates to CASSLKGSGANVLTF.

The CDR3 region has the DNA TGTGCCAGCAGTTACCGCTTAGGGGAGGGCATAGATACGCAGTATTTT. Translating gives CASSYRLGEGIDTQYF. This chain links TRBV6-5 with TRBJ2-3; TRBD2 matches at 7 bases. Germline CDR1 is MNHEY and CDR2 is SVGAGI. The ends lost 2 bases at V and 5 bases at J; junction bases unmatched: 10. This CDR3 region has 16 residues.

The chain has TRBV27 and TRBJ2-3, with unresolved D. V lost 5 bases and J 2 bases, leaving 14 bases between the germline ends. The CDR3 consists of 15 residues. Germline assignment: CDR1 MNHEY and CDR2 SMNVEV (reference sequence). The CDR3 here is CASSRIVGFTDTQYF. In DNA, the CDR3 is TGTGCCAGCAGTAGGATTGTGGGCTTCACAGATACGCAGTATTTT.

The J gene is TRBJ1-4, the V gene TRBV18; D call uncertain. The V and J ends lost 3 bases and 0 bases respectively, with 8 bases between them. The CDR3 length is 15 residues. Germline V CDR1 and CDR2: KGHSH, LQKENI. The CDR3 spells CASSPSRATNEKLFF. CDR3 in DNA: TGTGCCAGCTCACCGAGCCGAGCAACTAATGAAAAACTGTTTTTT.

The gene calls are TRBV5-1 and TRBJ2-7; perhaps TRBD2 as D (5 bases). Germline CDR1 is SGHRS and CDR2 is YFSETQ. V was clipped by 4 bases and J by 5 bases, with 22 bases between them. The CDR3 runs to 16 residues. CDR3 sequence: CASSLRTSLFGHEQYF. The CDR3 bases are TGCGCCAGCAGCCTGCGGACTTCTCTCTTCGGGCACGAGCAGTACTTC.